A selection of T cell receptor beta chains follows, all from one sample in a study of shared clonotypes between healthy human individuals. Assay: immunoSEQ multiplex PCR; the TCRdb copy retains only in-frame clones and omits some. Counted here are about 1,500,000 clones, around 97% occurring once; the ten biggest clones make up roughly 1.1%. The sequenced sample consisted of naive CD4+ T cells sorted from blood. The receptor source for this set is a man in his thirties or forties in good health. CDR3s include the opening cysteine and the closing phenylalanine or tryptophan.

TRBV29-1	TRBJ1-1	CSVRGPEELNTEAFF
TRBV30	TRBJ2-3	CAFEAGGRTDTQYF
TRBV6-5	TRBJ1-3	CASSYSGQSSGNTIYF
TRBV7-8	TRBJ1-1	CASSLDRNTEAFF
TRBV30	TRBJ1-3	CAWSRLITFRGASSGNTIYF
TRBV6-1	TRBJ2-7	CASGQTYEQYF
TRBV19	TRBJ2-7	CASSPGERVFAEQYF
TRBV28	TRBJ1-4	CASSLLGTKLFF
TRBV28	TRBJ2-7	CASTLTGVSYEQYF
TRBV19	TRBJ1-2	CASSTQAGPYGYTF
TRBV4-3	TRBJ2-5	CASSQERQGTIGVETQYF
TRBV27	TRBJ1-5	CASRSRDRNQPQHF
TRBV11-2	TRBJ2-3	CASSRGTGPRTDTQYF
TRBV6-8	TRBJ2-5	CASTQGQDETQYF
TRBV28	TRBJ2-2	CASSLPSGLMNTGELFF
TRBV7-8	TRBJ2-3	CASSQPGQFSTDTQYF
TRBV28	TRBJ2-3	CASSSGATSTDTQYF